This is a list of T cell receptor beta chains from one sample in a study of T cell repertoires in aging, cancer and after chemotherapy. A single record per CDR3 protein comes from TCRdb applying MiXCR to the multiplex PCR reads. The sample has about 4,300 distinct CDR3 sequences; 35% to 45% are singletons. The sample consisted of blood. These receptors originate from a human donor with a blood cancer. Both conserved end residues are part of each CDR3. The D gene is left open where the match is weak. Clone sizes are given selectively: once, few, many, or a class where the clone is expanded.

TRBJ2-2,TRBV7-9,NA,NA,TGTGCCCTGGGGCGGGCTTCGAAAGCCGGGGAGCTGTTTTTT,CALGRASKAGELFF
TRBJ2-3,TRBV11-2,NA,NA,TGTGCCAGCAGCTTCGGAGGTGGAGATACGCAGTATTTT,CASSFGGGDTQYF
TRBJ2-2,TRBV13,few,NA,TGTGCCAGCAGCTCCCCCCCCGGGGAGCTGTTTTTT,CASSSPPGELFF
TRBJ2-2,TRBV5-1,few,TRBD2,TGCGCCAGCAGCTTGGTAAGCGGGAGGGCGAACACCGGGGAGCTGTTTTTT,CASSLVSGRANTGELFF
TRBJ2-2,TRBV6-5,large,NA,TGTGCCAGCAGTTACACTTCCGGGGAGCTGTTTTTT,CASSYTSGELFF
TRBJ1-6,TRBV30,NA,TRBD1,TGTGCCTGGAGTACGGGACAGACGGCTTCACCCCTCCACTTT,CAWSTGQTASPLHF
TRBJ2-3,TRBV6-5,medium-sized,TRBD1,TGTGCCAGCAGTCAATCTTCCGGGACAGTCCGAGATACGCAGTATTTT,CASSQSSGTVRDTQYF
TRBJ2-7,TRBV7-9,NA,TRBD2,TGTGCCAGCAGCATGACTAGCGGGGGTTCCTACGAGCAGTACTTC,CASSMTSGGSYEQYF
TRBJ2-7,TRBV19,medium-sized,NA,TGTGCCACCTCCGTGGCTGTTTCCTACGAGCAGTACTTC,CATSVAVSYEQYF
TRBJ1-1,TRBV19,NA,TRBD1,TGTGCCACCCAACAGGGGCATCGCGCTGAAGCTTTCTTT,CATQQGHRAEAFF
TRBJ2-3,TRBV27,NA,NA,TGTGCCAGCAGTTTATCCGGATGGGACACAGATACGCAGTATTTT,CASSLSGWDTDTQYF
TRBJ2-4,TRBV6-9,NA,NA,TGTGCCAGCAGTTATTCGAGAAGGCGACTAGACCGGAGAATTCAGTACTTC,CASSYSRRRLDRRIQYF
TRBJ1-2,TRBV12-3/TRBV12-4,NA,TRBD1,TGTGCCAGCAGTCACCGGACAGGGAAGGCTAACTATGGCTACACCTTC,CASSHRTGKANYGYTF
TRBJ2-7,TRBV7-9,NA,NA,TGTGCCAGCAGCTTAAGCTCCGCCGGGCACTACGAGCAGTACTTC,CASSLSSAGHYEQYF
TRBJ2-1,TRBV15,few,NA,TGTGCCACCTCGAGGGGTGGGCCCCCCGTCAATGAGCAGTTCTTC,CATSRGGPPVNEQFF
TRBJ1-6,TRBV18,NA,NA,TGTGCCAGCTCTCCTCGACAGACCTATAATTCACCCCTCCACTTT,CASSPRQTYNSPLHF
TRBJ1-4,TRBV12-3/TRBV12-4,NA,TRBD1,TGTGCCAGCAGTTTGGACAGGGACGGAAAACTGTTTTTT,CASSLDRDGKLFF
TRBJ2-7,TRBV27,NA,NA,TGTGCCAGCAGTCGGATACGGCACGAGCAGTACTTC,CASSRIRHEQYF